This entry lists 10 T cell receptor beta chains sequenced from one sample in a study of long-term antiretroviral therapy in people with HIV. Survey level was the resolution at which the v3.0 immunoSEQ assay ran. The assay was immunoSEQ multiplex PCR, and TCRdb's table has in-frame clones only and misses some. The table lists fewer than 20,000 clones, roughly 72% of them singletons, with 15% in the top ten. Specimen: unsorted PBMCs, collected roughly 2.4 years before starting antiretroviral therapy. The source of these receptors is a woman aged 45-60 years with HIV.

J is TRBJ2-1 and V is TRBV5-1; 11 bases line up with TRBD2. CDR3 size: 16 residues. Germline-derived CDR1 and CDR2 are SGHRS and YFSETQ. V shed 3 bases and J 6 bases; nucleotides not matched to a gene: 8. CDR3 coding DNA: TGCGCCAGCAGCTCATTAGCGGGGGGGTTGGGCAATGAGCAGTTCTTC. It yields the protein CASSSLAGGLGNEQFF.

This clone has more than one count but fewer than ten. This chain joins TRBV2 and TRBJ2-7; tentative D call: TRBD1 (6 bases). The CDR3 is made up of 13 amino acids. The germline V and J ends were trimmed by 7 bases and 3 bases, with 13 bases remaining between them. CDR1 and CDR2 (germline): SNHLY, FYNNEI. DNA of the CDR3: TGTGCCAGCAATTCAGGGGTACACTACGAGCAGTACGTC. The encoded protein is CASNSGVHYEQYV.

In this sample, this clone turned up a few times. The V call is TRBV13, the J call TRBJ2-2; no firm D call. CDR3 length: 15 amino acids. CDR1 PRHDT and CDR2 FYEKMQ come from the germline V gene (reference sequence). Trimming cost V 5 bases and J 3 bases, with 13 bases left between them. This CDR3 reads CASSLDGSDTGELFF. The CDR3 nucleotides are TGTGCCAGCAGCCTGGACGGGTCTGACACCGGGGAGCTGTTTTTT.

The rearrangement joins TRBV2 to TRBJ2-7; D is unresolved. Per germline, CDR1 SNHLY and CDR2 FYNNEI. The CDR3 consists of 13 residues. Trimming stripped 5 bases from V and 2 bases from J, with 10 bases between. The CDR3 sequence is CASSSPETYEQYV. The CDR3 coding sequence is TGTGCCAGCAGTTCTCCAGAAACCTACGAGCAGTACGTC.

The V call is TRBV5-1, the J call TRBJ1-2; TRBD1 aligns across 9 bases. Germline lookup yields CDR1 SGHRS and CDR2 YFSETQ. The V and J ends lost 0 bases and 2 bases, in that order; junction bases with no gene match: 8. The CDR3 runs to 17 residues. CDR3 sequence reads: CASSLGPTGGGNYGYTF. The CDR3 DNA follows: TGCGCCAGCAGCTTGGGCCCGACAGGGGGTGGGAACTATGGCTACACCTTC.

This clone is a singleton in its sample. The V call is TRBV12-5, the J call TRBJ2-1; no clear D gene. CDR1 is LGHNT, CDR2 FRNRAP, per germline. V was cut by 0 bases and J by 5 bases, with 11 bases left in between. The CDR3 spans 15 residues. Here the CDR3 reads CASGLVKVGHNEQFF. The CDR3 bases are TGTGCTAGTGGTTTGGTAAAGGTAGGGCACAATGAGCAGTTCTTC.

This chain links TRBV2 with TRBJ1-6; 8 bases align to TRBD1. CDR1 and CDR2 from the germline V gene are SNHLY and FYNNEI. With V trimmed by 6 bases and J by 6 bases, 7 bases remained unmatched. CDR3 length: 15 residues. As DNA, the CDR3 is TGTGCCAGCAGGGAGACAGGGGCCATTAATTCACCCCTCCACTTT. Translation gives CASRETGAINSPLHF.

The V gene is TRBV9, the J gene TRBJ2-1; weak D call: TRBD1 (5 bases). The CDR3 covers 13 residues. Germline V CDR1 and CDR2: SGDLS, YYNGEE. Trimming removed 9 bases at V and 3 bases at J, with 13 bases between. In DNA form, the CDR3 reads TGTGCCACCGCCGTAGACAGCTACAATGAGCAGTTCTTC. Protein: CATAVDSYNEQFF.

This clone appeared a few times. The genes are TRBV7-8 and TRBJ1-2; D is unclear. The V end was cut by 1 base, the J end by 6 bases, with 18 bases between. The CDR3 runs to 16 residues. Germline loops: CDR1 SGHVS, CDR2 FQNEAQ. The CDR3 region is CASSLVMAYGTDGYTF. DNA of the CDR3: TGTGCCAGCAGCTTAGTAATGGCTTACGGCACTGATGGCTACACCTTC.

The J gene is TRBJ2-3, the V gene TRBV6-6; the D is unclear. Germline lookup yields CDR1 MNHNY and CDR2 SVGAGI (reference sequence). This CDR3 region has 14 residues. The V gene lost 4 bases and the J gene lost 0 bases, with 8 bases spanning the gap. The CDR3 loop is CASSSGQSTDTQYF. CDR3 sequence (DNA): TGTGCCAGCAGTTCGGGCCAAAGCACAGATACGCAGTATTTT.